Below are 17 T cell receptor beta chains sequenced from a single sample in a study of blood T cells in healthy people across ages. A sample-barcoded 5' primer and a J-beta primer mix were used in a second PCR of roughly 6 to 11 cycles. One entry per CDR3 protein, called by TCRdb with MiXCR from the 5' RACE reads. The sample shows 550,000 to 800,000 distinct CDR3 sequences, 20% to 25% of them seen only once. Specimen: blood. The receptor set was obtained from a man aged 65-85 years in good health.

There are a few counts of this clonotype. This chain uses TRBV20-1 with TRBJ2-5, with unresolved D. Near its end, the DNA agrees better with TRBJ2-1, so the J call may be wrong. This CDR3 is built from 12 residues. Germline loops: CDR1 DFQATT, CDR2 SNEGSKA (reference sequence). In DNA form, the CDR3 reads TGCAGTGCTACCCGACGCGGAAATGAGCAGTTCTTC. Its translation: CSATRRGNEQFF.

This clonotype showed up just a few times. V gene TRBV18 combines with J gene TRBJ2-5, with D tentatively TRBD2 (5 bases). The end of the DNA is better explained by TRBJ2-7, so the J call may be wrong. Germline V gene data show CDR1 as KGHSH and CDR2 as LQKENI. The CDR3 totals 14 residues. This chain's CDR3 is CASSREGRSYEQYF. The CDR3, as DNA: TGTGCCAGCTCACGTGAGGGAAGGAGCTACGAGCAGTACTTC.

This clonotype showed up just a few times. This chain connects TRBV11-3 to TRBJ2-1, with TRBD2 matching over 13 bases. Germline assignment: CDR1 SGHNT and CDR2 YENEEA. This CDR3 is 16 amino acids long. The junction had 9 bases not matched to a gene; V was cut back by 5 bases and J by 8 bases. CDR3 bases: TGTGCCAGCAGCCCAGGACTAGCGGGAGCTTTAGATGAGCAGTTCTTC. The encoded protein is CASSPGLAGALDEQFF.

The gene calls are TRBV14 and TRBJ2-7; D is unclear. This CDR3 is 14 amino acids long. V was cut by 4 bases and J by 4 bases, with 14 bases left in between. The germline CDR1 and CDR2 sequences are SGHDN and FVKESK. The DNA for the CDR3 is TGTGCCAGCAGCCGAGACCAACAGATTTACGAGCAGTACTTC. Amino acids: CASSRDQQIYEQYF.

The chain employs TRBV7-8 and TRBJ2-4, with D perhaps TRBD1 (6 bases). This CDR3 region has 14 residues. The germline gives CDR1 SGHVS, CDR2 FQNEAQ. Trimming pared 5 bases from V and 1 base from J, leaving 9 bases between. CDR3 in DNA: TGTGCCAGCAGCAGTAGGGGGGCCAAAAACATTCAGTACTTC. This encodes CASSSRGAKNIQYF.

The chain links TRBV7-8 to TRBJ2-7; no clear D gene. CDR1 SGHVS and CDR2 FQNEAQ come from the germline V gene. This CDR3 contains 15 residues. Trimming pared 5 bases from V and 4 bases from J, leaving 18 bases between. The CDR3, as DNA: TGTGCCAGCAGCCCCAGCTCCGGGCTCGCTTACGAGCAGTACTTC. Encoded protein: CASSPSSGLAYEQYF.

J is TRBJ1-4 and V is TRBV20-1; 10 bases align to TRBD1. Trimming removed 3 bases from V and 6 bases from J; junction bases left unmatched: 1. The CDR3 contains 13 residues. Germline V lookup: CDR1 DFQATT, CDR2 SNEGSKA (reference sequence). The CDR3 sequence: CSARTGGDEKLFF. CDR3 nucleotides: TGCAGTGCTAGGACAGGGGGCGATGAAAAACTGTTTTTT.

The chain links TRBV28 to TRBJ1-5, with D unresolved. From germline, CDR1 is MDHEN and CDR2 SYDVKM. V was clipped by 8 bases and J by 4 bases, with 9 bases between them. This CDR3 is 12 amino acids long. CDR3 in amino acids: CASVESNQPQHF. The CDR3 nucleotides are TGTGCCAGCGTGGAGAGTAATCAGCCCCAGCATTTT.

This clonotype was seen only a few times. The rearrangement uses TRBV28 and TRBJ2-3; D possibly corresponds to TRBD2 (6 bases). The length of the CDR3 is 15 residues. Germline assignment: CDR1 MDHEN and CDR2 SYDVKM. V was trimmed by 5 bases and J by 1 base, leaving 13 bases between them. The CDR3 region has the DNA TGTGCCAGCAGTCCCATCGCTAGCGGCACAGATACGCAGTATTTT. Encoded protein: CASSPIASGTDTQYF.

The chain uses TRBV2 and TRBJ1-1, with D possibly being TRBD1 (5 bases). This CDR3 has 15 amino acids. V was pared by 0 bases and J by 4 bases, with 12 bases between. CDR1 is SNHLY and CDR2 is FYNNEI in the germline V gene. CDR3 DNA sequence: TGTGCCAGCAGTGAAGCGAACAGGAGGAGCACTGAAGCTTTCTTT. This sequence encodes CASSEANRRSTEAFF.

This clonotype has a handful of counts. This sequence joins TRBV2 and TRBJ2-7, with a tentative D call TRBD1 (6 bases). The germline V gene encodes CDR1 SNHLY and CDR2 FYNNEI. Trimming stripped 7 bases from V and 4 bases from J, with 14 bases between. The CDR3 loop spans 13 amino acids. Here the CDR3 DNA reads TGTGCCAGCATCCCCCGGGACACATACGAGCAGTACTTC. Protein product: CASIPRDTYEQYF. Full variable domain (missing parts from reference TRBV2 and TRBJ2-7): EPEVTQTPSHQVTQMGQEVILRCVPISNHLYFYWYRQILGQKVEFLVSFYNNEISEKSEIFDDQFSVERPDGSNFTLKIRSTKLEDSAMYFCASIPRDTYEQYFGPGTRLTVT.

This clonotype was seen a few times. The V gene is TRBV3-1, the J gene TRBJ2-1; perhaps TRBD2 as D (5 bases). Per the germline V gene, CDR1 is LGHDT and CDR2 is YNNKEL (reference sequence). Trimming removed 7 bases at V and 0 bases at J, with 13 bases between. The CDR3 runs 15 residues. CDR3 loop: CASNPGFSSYNEQFF. In DNA form, the CDR3 reads TGTGCCAGCAACCCGGGATTTAGCTCCTACAATGAGCAGTTCTTC.

This clonotype appeared a few times. The V call is TRBV3-1, the J call TRBJ1-1, with D hard to call. Between the trimmed V and J ends, which lost 0 bases and 4 bases, there was a span of 9 bases. CDR1 is LGHDT, CDR2 YNNKEL, per germline (reference sequence). The CDR3 contains 14 residues. In DNA form, the CDR3 reads TGTGCCAGCAGCCAAGAATCGAGGACCACTGAAGCTTTCTTT. Its protein is CASSQESRTTEAFF.

This clonotype was seen more than once but under ten times. The gene calls are TRBV10-3 and TRBJ1-6; D might be TRBD1 (5 bases). The germline V gene has CDR1 ENHRY and CDR2 SYGVKD. This CDR3 has 15 amino acids. Trimming pared 0 bases from V and 9 bases from J, leaving 12 bases between. CDR3 in DNA: TGTGCCATCAGTGAGTCCGAGGCTGGGGGTTCACCCCTCCACTTT. Translating it yields CAISESEAGGSPLHF.

This clonotype has only a few counts. The genes are TRBV5-1 and TRBJ1-1; maybe TRBD1 (5 bases). The CDR3 sequence is 14 residues long. V was trimmed by 0 bases and J by 6 bases, leaving 12 bases between them. The germline gives CDR1 SGHRS, CDR2 YFSETQ. CDR3 in amino acids: CASSLEVGRAEAFF. As DNA, the CDR3 is TGCGCCAGCAGCTTGGAAGTGGGGCGCGCTGAAGCTTTCTTT.

The rearrangement uses TRBV7-9 and TRBJ2-3, with no clear D. The CDR3 is 19 residues long. Trimming removed 2 bases at V and 0 bases at J, with 21 bases between. Germline V lookup: CDR1 SEHNR, CDR2 FQNEAQ (reference sequence). The CDR3 region has the DNA TGTGCCAGCAGCTTATTCCCCCAGGTGGCGGCACCTAGCACAGATACGCAGTATTTT. Protein: CASSLFPQVAAPSTDTQYF.

This clonotype is a singleton in its sample. This chain connects TRBV5-1 to TRBJ1-4, with TRBD1 as a possible D gene (5 bases). Germline V CDR1 and CDR2: SGHRS, YFSETQ. The length of the CDR3 is 17 residues. Trimming took off 0 bases at V and 0 bases at J, with 12 bases between the two ends. The CDR3 region is CASSLVGTLATNEKLFF. The CDR3 DNA reads as TGCGCCAGCAGCTTGGTCGGGACCCTTGCAACTAATGAAAAACTGTTTTTT.